The entry below gives a single T cell receptor beta chain sequence along with its context. Authors' processing steps: From reference gene primer amplification, estimates of nucleated cell counts were derived. Profiling relied on immunoSEQ multiplex PCR, and the TCRdb table lists in-frame clones only, not all of them. The V and J calls and the clone size are those of that table, but D and trimming were determined from the DNA. The sample shows around 80,000 clones, around 79% of them seen only once. This record belongs to a study of blood T cell repertoires in COVID-19. At the level of the study: Samples taken during acute and convalescent COVID-19 were collected in the United States, Italy and Spain. PBMCs, B-cell-depleted T cells, or T cells were the source of the cDNA or gDNA that made up the material.

J gave up 2 bases and V 8 bases, and 10 bases lay outside the gene matches. Germline-derived CDR1 and CDR2 are LGHDT and YNNKEL (reference sequence). The length of the CDR3 is 15 residues. The sample taken for sequencing was peripheral blood. The rearrangement links TRBV3-1 (or the pseudogene TRBV3-2) to TRBJ2-5; TRBD1 agrees at 8 bases. This clonotype was obtained from a man between 50 and 59 years old with active or convalescent COVID-19. The CDR3: CASSGTGQIQETQYF. The CDR3 DNA follows: TGTGCCAGCTCCGGGACAGGACAAATACAAGAGACCCAGTACTTC.